The 4 T cell receptor beta chains below all came from one sample that was sequenced in a study of shared clonotypes between healthy human individuals. Method: immunoSEQ multiplex PCR; TCRdb's copy keeps in-frame clones and lacks some. The sample records under 1,100,000 clones, 75% to 85% being singletons. The specimen sequenced was memory CD4+ T cells from PBMCs. Sample subset: CD45RA-negative fraction. The receptor set was obtained from a man aged 18-30 years in good health. Some clones in this sample may be carry-over from other donors' samples.

The V gene is TRBV4-2, the J gene TRBJ2-5; 10 bases line up with TRBD2. Per germline, CDR1 LGHNA and CDR2 YNFKEQ. V lost 1 base, J lost 4 bases, and 12 bases stayed unmatched. The CDR3 covers 18 residues. CDR3 DNA sequence: TGTGCCAGCAGCCAAGGAGGGTGGGTAGCGGGAGGTAGAGAGACCCAGTACTTC. Protein sequence: CASSQGGWVAGGRETQYF.

J is TRBJ1-3 and V is TRBV5-1; 7 bases fit TRBD1. The CDR3 is 15 amino acids. Germline CDR1 SGHRS, CDR2 YFSETQ. The junction had 5 bases not matched to a gene; V was cut back by 4 bases and J by 1 base. In DNA form, the CDR3 reads TGCGCCAGCAGCGATGGGACAGCTTCTGGAAACACCATATATTTT. It specifies CASSDGTASGNTIYF.

Of note for this clone: Other nucleotide sequences from this sample produce the same CDR3. This rearrangement joins TRBV10-3 to TRBJ2-5; the match to TRBD1 covers 7 bases. Germline V gives CDR1 ENHRY, CDR2 SYGVKD. Trimming at V came to 0 bases and at J to 5 bases, leaving 6 bases not matched to a gene. The CDR3 totals 15 residues. The DNA of the CDR3 is TGTGCCATCAGTGAGTCAGGGGGCGCCCAGGAGACCCAGTACTTC. Its protein is CAISESGGAQETQYF.

The chain joins TRBV19 to TRBJ1-4; the D is unclear. Germline V gene data show CDR1 as LNHDA and CDR2 as SQIVND (reference sequence). The CDR3 runs to 11 residues. V was clipped by 3 bases and J by 8 bases, with 4 bases between them. The CDR3 spells CASSIDEKLFF. CDR3 sequence (DNA): TGTGCCAGTAGTATCGACGAAAAACTGTTTTTT.